Listed below are T cell receptor beta chains from one sample, sequenced in a study of early T cells in non-severe SARS-CoV-2 infection. MiXCR, applied by TCRdb to the 5' RACE reads, yields one record per CDR3 protein. Among about 40,000 distinct CDR3 sequences, roughly 5% were seen once, and the ten largest hold 4.5% to 5.5%. The material sequenced was whole blood. The source is an adult who was a healthcare worker with PCR-confirmed SARS-CoV-2 infection or an uninfected control (not recorded which). The CDR3 runs from the conserved cysteine through the conserved F or W. D genes are given only for firm matches. Where a row states a size, it is once, few, many or the class of an expanded clone; other rows omit it.

abundance	v_gene	d_gene	j_gene	CDR3aa	CDR3nt
few	TRBV5-1	TRBD2	TRBJ2-1	CASSRGTSGARAFF	TGCGCCAGCAGCCGAGGGACTAGCGGGGCCAGAGCGTTCTTC
many	TRBV2	.	TRBJ1-6	CASSEMGQNNNSPLHF	TGTGCCAGCAGTGAGATGGGGCAGAACAATAATTCACCCCTCCACTTT
many	TRBV4-1	TRBD1	TRBJ1-5	CASSRTGGFQPQHF	TGCGCCAGCAGCAGGACAGGGGGCTTTCAGCCCCAGCATTTT
.	TRBV3-1	.	TRBJ1-1	CASGFDTEAFF	TGTGCCAGCGGATTCGACACTGAAGCTTTCTTT
few	TRBV20-1	.	TRBJ2-2	CSARGRGITTGELFF	TGCAGTGCCAGGGGACGGGGGATAACGACCGGGGAGCTGTTTTTT
many	TRBV25-1	TRBD2	TRBJ2-7	CASSRTSGGSSSYEQYF	TGTGCCAGCAGTCGAACTAGCGGGGGTTCGAGCTCCTACGAGCAGTACTTC
many	TRBV7-9	.	TRBJ2-5	CASSSGETQYF	TGTGCCAGCAGCTCCGGGGAGACCCAGTACTTC
.	TRBV24-1	.	TRBJ2-2	CATNGDGNTGELFF	TGTGCCACCAACGGGGACGGGAACACCGGGGAGCTGTTTTTT
many	TRBV7-9	TRBD1	TRBJ1-5	CASSPQGAVQPQHF	TGTGCCAGCAGCCCACAGGGGGCGGTTCAGCCCCAGCATTTT
many	TRBV18	.	TRBJ1-2	CASSPPAGDGYTF	TGTGCCAGCTCACCACCGGCAGGGGATGGCTACACCTTC
many	TRBV28	TRBD1	TRBJ1-2	CASSFIETGGHGYTF	TGTGCCAGCAGTTTCATCGAGACAGGGGGCCATGGCTACACCTTC
many	TRBV2	.	TRBJ2-2	CASSHQRDSQFSTGELFF	TGTGCCAGCAGCCATCAGAGAGACAGTCAATTCAGCACCGGGGAGCTGTTTTTT
few	TRBV29-1	.	TRBJ1-1	CSAQRGDTEAFF	TGCAGCGCCCAACGGGGGGATACTGAAGCTTTCTTT
medium-sized	TRBV2	.	TRBJ2-1	CASSVGAGVYNEQFF	TGTGCCAGCAGCGTCGGAGCGGGTGTCTACAATGAGCAGTTCTTC
.	TRBV6-5	.	TRBJ2-7	CASSYQSGRYEQYF	TGTGCCAGCAGTTACCAGTCAGGGAGGTACGAGCAGTACTTC
.	TRBV7-3	TRBD2	TRBJ2-3	CASSPFWLADTDTQYF	TGTGCCAGCTCCCCATTTTGGCTAGCGGATACAGATACGCAGTATTTT
many	TRBV20-1	.	TRBJ1-1	CSARDKDIEAFF	TGCAGTGCTAGAGATAAGGACATTGAAGCTTTCTTT
many	TRBV27	.	TRBJ1-1	CASSVNRARGAFF	TGTGCCAGCAGTGTAAACAGGGCCCGGGGCGCTTTCTTT
many	TRBV7-2	TRBD1	TRBJ1-4	CASSQGQGRKKLFF	TGTGCCAGCAGCCAAGGACAGGGAAGGAAAAAACTGTTTTTT
many	TRBV27	TRBD1	TRBJ2-6	CASSLRTGGTGANVLTF	TGTGCCAGCAGTCTACGGACAGGGGGGACTGGGGCCAACGTCCTGACTTTC
many	TRBV15	.	TRBJ2-5	CATSRGDGGGRETQYF	TGTGCCACCAGCAGAGGAGATGGGGGCGGGAGAGAGACCCAGTACTTC
many	TRBV10-1	.	TRBJ2-1	CASSESRGIKQFF	TGCGCCAGCAGTGAGTCGAGGGGAATAAAGCAGTTCTTC
.	TRBV7-9	.	TRBJ2-2	CASSLMQTRNTGELFF	TGTGCCAGCAGCTTGATGCAGACTCGGAACACCGGGGAGCTGTTTTTT